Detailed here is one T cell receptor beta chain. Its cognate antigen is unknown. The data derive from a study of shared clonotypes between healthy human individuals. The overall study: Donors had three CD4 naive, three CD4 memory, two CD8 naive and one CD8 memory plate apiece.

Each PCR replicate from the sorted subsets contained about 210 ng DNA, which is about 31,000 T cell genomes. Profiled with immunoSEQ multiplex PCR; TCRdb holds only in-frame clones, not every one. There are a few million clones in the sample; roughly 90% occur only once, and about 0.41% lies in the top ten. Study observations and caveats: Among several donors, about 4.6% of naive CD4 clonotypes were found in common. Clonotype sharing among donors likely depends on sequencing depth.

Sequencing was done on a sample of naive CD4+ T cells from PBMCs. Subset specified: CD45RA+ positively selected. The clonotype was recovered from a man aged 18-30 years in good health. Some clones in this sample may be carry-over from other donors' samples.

The chain's CDR3 is CASSDGQGPNEQFF. In nucleotides, the CDR3 is TGTGCCAGCAGTGACGGACAGGGCCCCAATGAGCAGTTCTTC. V usage is TRBV28 and J usage is TRBJ2-1; TRBD1 agrees at 8 bases. Germline V lookup: CDR1 MDHEN, CDR2 SYDVKM. The CDR3 has 14 amino acids. V trimming: 5 bases; J trimming: 6 bases; junction bases outside the gene matches: 6.